The rows below give T cell receptor beta chains drawn from one sample of a study of OX40 agonist ivuxolimab in advanced cancers. TCRdb's table, derived via immunoSEQ multiplex PCR, lists solely in-frame clones and lacks some. Among around 63,000 clones listed, around 86% were seen once. Sequenced here: CD4+ or CD8+ T cells sorted from blood, sampled in a trial of the OX40 agonist ivuxolimab. The receptor source for this set is an adult with an advanced solid tumor such as melanoma, head and neck, liver or kidney cancer. Both conserved end residues are part of each CDR3. The D gene is left open where the match is weak. Clone sizes are given selectively: once, few, many, or a class where the clone is expanded.

size	V	D	J	CDR3	DNA
-	TRBV10-3	-	TRBJ2-5	CAIRTDQETQYF	TGTGCCATACGGACAGACCAAGAGACCCAGTACTTC
-	TRBV5-4	TRBD2	TRBJ2-1	CASSPEGGLAGSYNEQFF	TGTGCCAGCAGCCCTGAAGGGGGACTAGCGGGATCCTACAATGAGCAGTTCTTC
-	TRBV6-1	-	TRBJ1-2	CASRTGTENNYGYTF	TGTGCCAGCAGAACCGGGACGGAGAATAACTATGGCTACACCTTC
-	TRBV5-5	-	TRBJ2-5	CASSLFGQETQYF	TGTGCCAGCAGCTTGTTCGGCCAAGAGACCCAGTACTTC
-	TRBV5-4	TRBD1	TRBJ2-7	CASSLDRGAGYEQYF	TGTGCCAGCAGCTTAGACAGGGGGGCTGGGTACGAGCAGTACTTC
-	TRBV5-1	TRBD2	TRBJ2-5	CASSLGASGVNQETQYF	TGCGCCAGCAGCTTGGGGGCTAGCGGGGTGAATCAAGAGACCCAGTACTTC
-	TRBV11-2	-	TRBJ2-7	CASSLEGLGPTYEQYF	TGTGCCAGCAGCTTAGAGGGACTGGGCCCAACGTACGAGCAGTACTTC
few	TRBV5-5	-	TRBJ1-1	CASSPGSNTEAFF	TGTGCCAGCAGCCCTGGATCGAACACTGAAGCTTTCTTT
-	TRBV19	TRBD1	TRBJ1-2	CASSKLQGLDYGYTF	TGTGCCAGTAGTAAACTACAGGGGCTCGACTATGGCTACACCTTC
-	TRBV6-6	TRBD1	TRBJ2-2	CASSRQGPGELFF	TGTGCCAGCAGTCGACAGGGGCCCGGGGAGCTGTTTTTT
-	TRBV27	TRBD2	TRBJ2-1	CASSLMLAANEQFF	TGTGCCAGCAGTTTAATGCTAGCGGCCAATGAGCAGTTCTTC
-	TRBV5-4	-	TRBJ2-7	CASSLYPTGNEQYF	TGTGCCAGCAGCTTGTATCCAACAGGGAACGAGCAGTACTTC
medium-sized	TRBV5-1	-	TRBJ2-2	CASSLPRAGNKGTGELFF	TGCGCCAGCAGCTTGCCGCGGGCTGGCAACAAGGGTACCGGGGAGCTGTTTTTT
few	TRBV6-4	TRBD2	TRBJ2-3	CASSVLAGTDTQYF	TGTGCCAGCTCGGTTCTAGCGGGAACAGATACGCAGTATTTT
-	TRBV4-1	TRBD2	TRBJ2-3	CASSNKIGASGRAMPDTQYF	TGCGCCAGCAGCAACAAGATCGGGGCTAGCGGGAGGGCCATGCCAGATACGCAGTATTTT
-	TRBV5-1	TRBD2	TRBJ2-7	CASSSLAGSSYEQYF	TGCGCCAGCAGCTCACTAGCGGGAAGCTCCTACGAGCAGTACTTC
-	TRBV29-1	-	TRBJ2-3	CSVESIGTDTQYF	TGCAGCGTTGAGTCTATAGGCACAGATACGCAGTATTTT
-	TRBV6-1	-	TRBJ1-1	CASSSEHMNTEAFF	TGTGCCAGCAGTTCCGAGCATATGAACACTGAAGCTTTCTTT
once	TRBV25-1	TRBD2	TRBJ2-5	CASRSGSGKTQYF	TGTGCCAGCAGGAGCGGGAGTGGAAAGACCCAGTACTTC
-	TRBV4-1	TRBD2	TRBJ2-7	CASSPQSGTSRPYEQYF	TGCGCCAGCAGCCCGCAGTCGGGGACTAGCCGGCCCTACGAGCAGTACTTC
-	TRBV5-4	TRBD2	TRBJ2-1	CASSLTSGNEQFF	TGTGCCAGCAGCTTGACTAGCGGGAACGAGCAGTTCTTC
-	TRBV19	-	TRBJ2-1	CASRRDPSRYEQFF	TGTGCCAGTCGCCGGGACCCCTCCCGGTATGAGCAGTTCTTC
-	TRBV23-1	TRBD2	TRBJ2-3	CASSPKGTSGSTQYF	TGCGCCAGCAGTCCCAAGGGGACTAGCGGGAGTACGCAGTATTTT
-	TRBV5-1	TRBD1	TRBJ2-5	CASSLTGDPRETQYF	TGCGCCAGCAGCTTGACAGGGGACCCGCGGGAGACCCAGTACTTC
-	TRBV18	-	TRBJ2-5	CVSSPAVGTQETQYF	TGTGTCAGCTCGCCAGCTGTTGGGACTCAAGAGACCCAGTACTTC
-	TRBV19	-	TRBJ2-3	CASSILFAGSTSTDTQYF	TGTGCCAGTAGTATTCTGTTTGCGGGATCAACTAGCACAGATACGCAGTATTTT
-	TRBV11-3	TRBD2	TRBJ2-7	CASSAPGLAGGSRYEQYF	TGTGCCAGCAGCGCACCGGGACTAGCGGGAGGGTCGAGGTACGAGCAGTACTTC
-	TRBV30	TRBD2	TRBJ2-5	CASGTSGSPETQYF	TGTGCCTCGGGGACTAGCGGGAGTCCAGAGACCCAGTACTTC
-	TRBV5-1	TRBD1	TRBJ1-1	CASSPLTGTGSEAFF	TGCGCCAGCAGCCCCTTGACCGGGACAGGGTCTGAAGCTTTCTTT
once	TRBV5-1	TRBD1	TRBJ2-3	CASSLQGVTDTQYF	TGCGCCAGCAGCTTACAGGGGGTCACAGATACGCAGTATTTT
-	TRBV9	TRBD2	TRBJ2-2	CASGREANTGELFF	TGTGCTTCAGGGCGGGAGGCGAACACCGGGGAGCTGTTTTTT
-	TRBV6-5	TRBD1	TRBJ2-2	CASSPPGQGTGELFF	TGTGCCAGCAGTCCTCCGGGACAGGGGACCGGGGAGCTGTTTTTT
-	TRBV5-1	-	TRBJ2-1	CASSFSTPPKDEQFF	TGCGCCAGCAGCTTTTCTACTCCCCCTAAGGATGAGCAGTTCTTC
-	TRBV6-1	TRBD1	TRBJ1-6	CATGGTPESPLHF	TGTGCCACAGGGGGGACGCCCGAATCACCCCTCCACTTT
-	TRBV6-1	-	TRBJ1-1	CASSEGRADTEAFF	TGTGCCAGCAGTGAGGGACGGGCGGACACTGAAGCTTTCTTT
-	TRBV6-1	-	TRBJ1-5	CASSEARQGNQPQHF	TGTGCCAGCAGTGAAGCGCGACAGGGCAATCAGCCCCAGCATTTT
-	TRBV18	-	TRBJ1-3	CASSEQGFGNTIYF	TGTGCCAGCTCAGAACAGGGATTTGGAAACACCATATATTTT
-	TRBV6-1	-	TRBJ1-4	CAIHGEGGEKLFF	TGTGCCATACACGGTGAAGGGGGTGAAAAACTGTTTTTT
-	TRBV11-2	TRBD1	TRBJ1-3	CASSTRQGSGNTIYF	TGTGCCAGCTCGACCCGACAGGGATCTGGAAACACCATATATTTT
-	TRBV7-5	-	TRBJ2-1	CARSSRSSSGSSYNEQFF	TGTGCCAGAAGCTCTCGATCATCTAGCGGGAGTTCCTACAATGAGCAGTTCTTC
-	TRBV11-3	-	TRBJ2-7	CASSNNYEQYF	TGTGCCAGCAGCAATAACTACGAGCAGTACTTC
few	TRBV30	-	TRBJ1-1	CAWSAGRDTEAFF	TGTGCCTGGAGTGCCGGGAGGGACACTGAAGCTTTCTTT
once	TRBV7-3	TRBD2	TRBJ2-7	CASSLVSGSYEQYF	TGTGCCAGCAGCTTGGTTAGCGGGAGCTACGAGCAGTACTTC
-	TRBV30	-	TRBJ1-1	CAWSVIDTEAFF	TGTGCCTGGAGTGTGATAGACACTGAAGCTTTCTTT
-	TRBV9	-	TRBJ2-2	CASSVVGSYDTGELFF	TGTGCCAGCAGCGTAGTGGGTAGTTACGACACCGGGGAGCTGTTTTTT
few	TRBV18	TRBD2	TRBJ2-5	CASSPTGGETQYF	TGTGCCAGCTCACCGACCGGGGGGGAGACCCAGTACTTC
-	TRBV9	-	TRBJ2-7	CASSPRLGAGALEQYF	TGTGCCAGCAGCCCCCGACTAGGGGCAGGTGCCCTCGAGCAGTACTTC
-	TRBV6-6	TRBD2	TRBJ2-7	CASSPGTSSHEQYF	TGTGCCAGCAGCCCCGGGACTAGTTCCCACGAGCAGTACTTC
-	TRBV30	-	TRBJ1-1	CAWSRVPNTEAFF	TGTGCCTGGAGTCGGGTTCCAAACACTGAAGCTTTCTTT
few	TRBV25-1	-	TRBJ2-7	CASSELGEGAYEQYF	TGTGCCAGCAGTGAATTGGGAGAAGGGGCCTACGAGCAGTACTTC
-	TRBV19	TRBD1	TRBJ1-1	CASSKPRQGDAEAFF	TGTGCCAGTAGTAAGCCTCGACAGGGGGACGCTGAAGCTTTCTTT
few	TRBV6-4	-	TRBJ2-1	CASSPSRDGNNEQFF	TGTGCCAGCAGTCCTAGCCGGGACGGGAACAATGAGCAGTTCTTC
-	TRBV5-4	TRBD2	TRBJ2-3	CASSLGLAGGDTQYF	TGTGCCAGCAGCTTAGGACTAGCGGGAGGAGATACGCAGTATTTT
-	TRBV5-6	TRBD2	TRBJ2-2	CASSLASSGRTRNTGELFF	TGTGCCAGCAGCTTGGCCTCTAGCGGGAGGACTAGGAACACCGGGGAGCTGTTTTTT
-	TRBV5-1	-	TRBJ1-2	CASSLGNRTHYGYTF	TGCGCCAGCAGCTTGGGGAACAGGACCCACTATGGCTACACCTTC
-	TRBV19	TRBD1	TRBJ2-6	CASTRDSASGANVLTF	TGTGCCAGTACTCGGGACAGCGCCTCTGGGGCCAACGTCCTGACTTTC
-	TRBV18	-	TRBJ1-1	CASSPTNPSPDTEAFF	TGTGCCAGCTCACCAACAAACCCGAGTCCGGACACTGAAGCTTTCTTT
-	TRBV30	-	TRBJ1-5	CAEGHPGSGPQHF	TGTGCCGAGGGACATCCAGGATCAGGGCCCCAGCATTTT
-	TRBV6-6	-	TRBJ1-2	CASSYSLWDNYGYTF	TGTGCCAGCAGTTACTCGTTATGGGACAACTATGGCTACACCTTC
-	TRBV6-1	-	TRBJ2-1	CASSDIWSSYNEQFF	TGTGCCAGCAGTGATATTTGGAGCTCCTACAATGAGCAGTTCTTC